This record covers a single TCR beta chain. The data were produced by immunoSEQ multiplex PCR, yet TCRdb's version contains in-frame clones alone and is incomplete. This table has 100,000 to 150,000 clones, approximately 90% appearing once. The sample belongs to a study of control samples from healthy donors and cancer patients. V lost 1 base, J lost 0 bases, and 10 bases lay in between. CDR3 length equals 15 residues. Germline V gives CDR1 SGHAT, CDR2 FQNNGV. The receptor was isolated from a woman aged 50 to 65 in good health. This chain uses TRBV11-2 with TRBJ2-7; D gene uncertain. The sequenced sample consisted of blood. The CDR3 coding sequence is TGTGCCAGCAGCTTAGGGTTCGAGTCCTCCTACGAGCAGTACTTC. It is translated as CASSLGFESSYEQYF.